The sequence of this TCR beta chain was determined in a study of cytomegalovirus exposure and HLA in healthy donors. Study-wide results and caveats: Among TCR sequences, most were rare, though some public TCRs appeared in many donors. Diagnosis of cytomegalovirus status made by the classifier reportedly showed high specificity and sensitivity. One later analysis, an examination of the roughly 130 validation repertoires, found that first-cohort TCR clusters tended to co-occur in them.

To note about this clone: Its antigen is currently unknown.

V was shortened by 7 bases and J by 5 bases, with 17 bases between the two germline ends. This CDR3 region has 14 residues. Per germline, CDR1 SGHVS and CDR2 FNYEAQ. The donors belonged to the approximately 120-subject validation cohort, separate from the roughly 600-subject first cohort. The method was immunoSEQ multiplex PCR; TCRdb's version includes in-frame clones alone and lacks a portion of them. The sample consists of 120,000 to 150,000 clones, around 85% of them appearing once. Sequenced material: PBMCs. This clonotype originated in a man between 18 and 29 years old in good health and CMV-seronegative. This chain connects TRBV7-6 to TRBJ2-5; a weak D match, TRBD2 (5 bases). CDR3 in amino acids: CASNSRGSGETQYF. For the CDR3, the DNA is TGTGCCAGCAACTCGCGCGGGTCGGGCGAGACCCAGTACTTC.